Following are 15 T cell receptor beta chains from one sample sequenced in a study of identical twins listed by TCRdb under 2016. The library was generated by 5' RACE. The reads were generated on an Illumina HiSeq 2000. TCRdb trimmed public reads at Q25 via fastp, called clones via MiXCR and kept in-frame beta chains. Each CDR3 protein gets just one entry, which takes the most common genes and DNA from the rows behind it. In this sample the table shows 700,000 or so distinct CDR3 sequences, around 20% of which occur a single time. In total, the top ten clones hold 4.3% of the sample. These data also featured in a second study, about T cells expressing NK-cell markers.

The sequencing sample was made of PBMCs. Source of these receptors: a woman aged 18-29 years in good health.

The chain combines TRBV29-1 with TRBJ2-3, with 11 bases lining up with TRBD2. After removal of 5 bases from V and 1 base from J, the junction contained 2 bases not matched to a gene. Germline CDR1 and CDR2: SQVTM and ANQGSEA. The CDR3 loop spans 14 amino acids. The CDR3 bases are TGCAGCGTTCCACTAGCGGGGGGCACAGATACGCAGTATTTT. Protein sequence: CSVPLAGGTDTQYF.

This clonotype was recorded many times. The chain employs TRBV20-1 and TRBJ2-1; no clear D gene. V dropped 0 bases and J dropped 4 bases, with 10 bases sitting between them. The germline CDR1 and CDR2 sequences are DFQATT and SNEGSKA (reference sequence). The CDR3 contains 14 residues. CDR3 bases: TGCAGTGCTAGAGAGCCCCGCGGATACAATGAGCAGTTCTTC. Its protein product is CSAREPRGYNEQFF.

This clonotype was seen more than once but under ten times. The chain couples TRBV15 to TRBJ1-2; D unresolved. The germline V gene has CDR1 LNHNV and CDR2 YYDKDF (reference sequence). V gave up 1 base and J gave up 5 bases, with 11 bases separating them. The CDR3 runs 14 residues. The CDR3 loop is CATSRVMEDYGYTF. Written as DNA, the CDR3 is TGTGCCACCAGCAGAGTTATGGAAGATTATGGCTACACCTTC.

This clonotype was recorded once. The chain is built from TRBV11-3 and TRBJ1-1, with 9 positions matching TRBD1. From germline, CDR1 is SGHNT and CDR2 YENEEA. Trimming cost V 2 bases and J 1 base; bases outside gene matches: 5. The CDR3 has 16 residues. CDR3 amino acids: CASSLTGTGTNTEAFF. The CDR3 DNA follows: TGTGCCAGCAGCTTAACCGGGACAGGGACGAACACTGAAGCTTTCTTT.

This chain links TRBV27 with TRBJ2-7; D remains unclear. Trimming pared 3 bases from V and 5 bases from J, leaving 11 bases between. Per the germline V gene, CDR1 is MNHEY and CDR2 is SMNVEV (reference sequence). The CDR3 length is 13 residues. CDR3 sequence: CASSFFGRDEQYF. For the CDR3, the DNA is TGTGCCAGCAGTTTTTTTGGTCGAGACGAGCAGTACTTC.

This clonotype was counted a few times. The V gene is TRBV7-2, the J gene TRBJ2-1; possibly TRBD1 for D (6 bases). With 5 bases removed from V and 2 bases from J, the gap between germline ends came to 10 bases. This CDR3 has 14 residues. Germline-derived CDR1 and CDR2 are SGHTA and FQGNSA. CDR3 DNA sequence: TGTGCCAGCAGCCGACAGGTACCCTACAATGAGCAGTTCTTC. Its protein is CASSRQVPYNEQFF.

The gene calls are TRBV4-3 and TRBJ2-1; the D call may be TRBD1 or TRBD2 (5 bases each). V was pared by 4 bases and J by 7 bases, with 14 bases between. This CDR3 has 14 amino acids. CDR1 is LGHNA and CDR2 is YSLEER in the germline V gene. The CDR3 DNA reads TGCGCCAGCAGCCGATCCATCGAGGGGAATGAGCAGTTCTTC. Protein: CASSRSIEGNEQFF.

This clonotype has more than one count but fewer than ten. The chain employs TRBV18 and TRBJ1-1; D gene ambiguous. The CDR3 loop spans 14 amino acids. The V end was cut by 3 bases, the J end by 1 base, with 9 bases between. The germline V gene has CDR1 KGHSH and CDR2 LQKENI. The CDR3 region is CASSPGWENTEAFF. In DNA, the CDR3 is TGTGCCAGCTCACCTGGATGGGAGAACACTGAAGCTTTCTTT. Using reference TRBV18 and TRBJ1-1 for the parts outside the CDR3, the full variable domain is NAGVMQNPRHLVRRRGQEARLRCSPMKGHSHVYWYRQLPEEGLKFMVYLQKENIIDESGMPKERFSAEFPKEGPSILRIQQVVRGDSAAYFCASSPGWENTEAFFGQGTRLTVV.

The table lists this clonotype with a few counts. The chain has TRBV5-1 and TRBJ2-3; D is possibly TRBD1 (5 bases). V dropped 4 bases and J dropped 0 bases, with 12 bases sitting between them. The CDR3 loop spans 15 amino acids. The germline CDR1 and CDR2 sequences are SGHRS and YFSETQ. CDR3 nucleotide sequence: TGCGCCAGCAGCGATGGACACTCTAGCACAGATACGCAGTATTTT. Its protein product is CASSDGHSSTDTQYF.

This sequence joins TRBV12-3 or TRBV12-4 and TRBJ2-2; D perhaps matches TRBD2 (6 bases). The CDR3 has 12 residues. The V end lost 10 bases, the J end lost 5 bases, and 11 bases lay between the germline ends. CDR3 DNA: TGTGCCACACAAGGACTAACCGGGGAGCTGTTTTTT. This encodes CATQGLTGELFF.

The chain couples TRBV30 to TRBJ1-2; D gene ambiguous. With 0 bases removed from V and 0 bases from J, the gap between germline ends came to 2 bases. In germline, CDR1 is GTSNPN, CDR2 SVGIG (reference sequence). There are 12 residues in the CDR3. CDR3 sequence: CAWSVANYGYTF. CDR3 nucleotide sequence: TGTGCCTGGAGTGTTGCTAACTATGGCTACACCTTC.

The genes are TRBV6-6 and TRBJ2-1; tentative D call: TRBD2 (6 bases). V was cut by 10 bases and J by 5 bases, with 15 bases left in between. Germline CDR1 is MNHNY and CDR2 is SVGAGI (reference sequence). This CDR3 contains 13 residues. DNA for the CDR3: TGTGCCACCTCGGCGGGAATAGACAATGAGCAGTTCTTC. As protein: CATSAGIDNEQFF.

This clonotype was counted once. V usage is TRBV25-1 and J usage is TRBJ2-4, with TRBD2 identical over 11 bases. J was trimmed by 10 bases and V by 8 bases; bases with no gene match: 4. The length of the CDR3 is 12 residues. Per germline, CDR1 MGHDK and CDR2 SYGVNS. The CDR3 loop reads CASGTSGQIQYF. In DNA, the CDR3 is TGTGCCAGCGGGACTAGCGGTCAAATTCAGTACTTC.

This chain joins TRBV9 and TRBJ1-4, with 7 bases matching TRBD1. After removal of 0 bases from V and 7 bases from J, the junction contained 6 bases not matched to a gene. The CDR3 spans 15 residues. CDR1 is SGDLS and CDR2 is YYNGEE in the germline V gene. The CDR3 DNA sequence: TGTGCCAGCAGCGTAGCACAGGGGCTGGGTGAAAAACTGTTTTTT. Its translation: CASSVAQGLGEKLFF. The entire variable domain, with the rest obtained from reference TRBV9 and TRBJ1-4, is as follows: DSGVTQTPKHLITATGQRVTLRCSPRSGDLSVYWYQQSLDQGLQFLIQYYNGEERAKGNILERFSAQQFPDLHSELNLSSLELGDSALYFCASSVAQGLGEKLFFGSGTQLSVL.

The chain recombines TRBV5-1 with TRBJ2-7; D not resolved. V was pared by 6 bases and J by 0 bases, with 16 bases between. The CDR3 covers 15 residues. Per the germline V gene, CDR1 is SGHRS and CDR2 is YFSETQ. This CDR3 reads CASNFGPGSSYEQYF. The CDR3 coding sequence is TGCGCCAGCAACTTTGGTCCAGGTAGCTCCTACGAGCAGTACTTC. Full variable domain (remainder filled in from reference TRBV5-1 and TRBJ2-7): KAGVTQTPRYLIKTRGQQVTLSCSPISGHRSVSWYQQTPGQGLQFLFEYFSETQRNKGNFPGRFSGRQFSNSRSEMNVSTLELGDSALYLCASNFGPGSSYEQYFGPGTRLTVT.